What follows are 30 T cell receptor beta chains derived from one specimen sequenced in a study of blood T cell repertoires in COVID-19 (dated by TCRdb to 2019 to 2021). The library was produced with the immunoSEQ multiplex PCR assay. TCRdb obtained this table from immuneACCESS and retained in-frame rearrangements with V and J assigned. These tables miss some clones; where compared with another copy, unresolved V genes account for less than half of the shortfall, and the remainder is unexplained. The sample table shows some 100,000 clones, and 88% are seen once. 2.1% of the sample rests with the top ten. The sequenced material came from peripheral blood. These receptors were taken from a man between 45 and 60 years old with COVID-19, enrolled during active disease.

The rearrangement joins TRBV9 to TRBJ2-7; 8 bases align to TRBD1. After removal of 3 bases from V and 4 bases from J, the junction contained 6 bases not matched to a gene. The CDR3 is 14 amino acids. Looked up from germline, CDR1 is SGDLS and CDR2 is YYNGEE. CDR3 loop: CASSGQGKPYEQYF. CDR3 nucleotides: TGTGCCAGCAGCGGACAGGGGAAACCTTACGAGCAGTACTTC.

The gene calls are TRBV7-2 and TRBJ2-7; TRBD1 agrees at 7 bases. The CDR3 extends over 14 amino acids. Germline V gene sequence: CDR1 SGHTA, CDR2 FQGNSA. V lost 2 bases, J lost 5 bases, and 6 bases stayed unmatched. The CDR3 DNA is TGTGCCAGCAGCTTATGGTCAGGGGGAAACGAGCAGTACTTC. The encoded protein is CASSLWSGGNEQYF. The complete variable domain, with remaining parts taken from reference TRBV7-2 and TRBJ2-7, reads GAGVSQSPSNKVTEKGKDVELRCDPISGHTALYWYRQSLGQGLEFLIYFQGNSAPDKSGLPSDRFSAERTGGSVSTLTIQRTQQEDSAVYLCASSLWSGGNEQYFGPGTRLTVT.

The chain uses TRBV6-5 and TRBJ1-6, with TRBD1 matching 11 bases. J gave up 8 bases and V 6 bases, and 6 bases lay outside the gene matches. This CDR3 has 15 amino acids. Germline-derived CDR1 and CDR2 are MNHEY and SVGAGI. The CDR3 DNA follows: TGTGCCAGCAGCTCGGGACAGGGGGTATATTCACCCCTCCACTTT. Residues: CASSSGQGVYSPLHF.

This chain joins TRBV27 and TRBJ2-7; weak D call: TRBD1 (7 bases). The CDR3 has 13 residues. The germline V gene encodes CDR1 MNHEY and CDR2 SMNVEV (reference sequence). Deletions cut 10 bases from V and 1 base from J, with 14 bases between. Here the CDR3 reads CATQGGRSYEQYF. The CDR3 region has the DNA TGTGCCACCCAGGGGGGTAGGTCCTACGAGCAGTACTTC.

Here the CDR3 reads CASSPRAAGYQETQYF. In DNA, the CDR3 is TGTGCCAGCTCACCACGAGCAGCGGGGTACCAAGAGACCCAGTACTTC. V usage is TRBV18 and J usage is TRBJ2-5, with 7 bases matching TRBD2. Looked up from germline, CDR1 is KGHSH and CDR2 is LQKENI. The CDR3 has 16 amino acids. V shed 1 base, J shed 0 bases, and the junction held 5 bases outside the gene matches.

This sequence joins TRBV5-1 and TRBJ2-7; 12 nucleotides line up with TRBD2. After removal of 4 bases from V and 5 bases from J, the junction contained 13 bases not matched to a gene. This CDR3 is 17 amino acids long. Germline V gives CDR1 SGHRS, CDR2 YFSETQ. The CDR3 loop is CASSARAHLAGGNEQYF. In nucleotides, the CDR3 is TGCGCCAGCAGCGCGAGGGCACATCTAGCGGGGGGGAACGAGCAGTACTTC.

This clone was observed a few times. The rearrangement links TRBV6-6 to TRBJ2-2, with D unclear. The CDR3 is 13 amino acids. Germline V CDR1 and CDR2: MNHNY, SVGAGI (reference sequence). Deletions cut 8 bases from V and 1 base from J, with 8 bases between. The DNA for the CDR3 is TGTGCCAGCGGTCATCTGAACACCGGGGAGCTGTTTTTT. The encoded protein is CASGHLNTGELFF.

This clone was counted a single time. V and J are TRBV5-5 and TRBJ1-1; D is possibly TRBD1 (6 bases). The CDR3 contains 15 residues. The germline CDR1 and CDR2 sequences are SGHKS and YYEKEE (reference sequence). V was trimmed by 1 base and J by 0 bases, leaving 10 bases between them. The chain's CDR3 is CASSLLGQMNTEAFF. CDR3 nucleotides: TGTGCCAGCAGCTTGCTAGGACAGATGAACACTGAAGCTTTCTTT.

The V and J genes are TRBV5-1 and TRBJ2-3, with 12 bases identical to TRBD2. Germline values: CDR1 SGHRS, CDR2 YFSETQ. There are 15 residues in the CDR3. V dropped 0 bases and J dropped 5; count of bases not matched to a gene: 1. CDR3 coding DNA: TGCGCCAGCAGCTTGGTACTAGCGGGGGGAGATACGCAGTATTTT. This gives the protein CASSLVLAGGDTQYF.

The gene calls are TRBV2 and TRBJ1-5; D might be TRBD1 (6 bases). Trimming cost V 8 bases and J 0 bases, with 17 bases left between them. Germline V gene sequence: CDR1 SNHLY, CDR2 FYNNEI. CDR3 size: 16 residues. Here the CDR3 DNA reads TGTGCCAGCTCAAGACAGGTACTCTATAGCAATCAGCCCCAGCATTTT. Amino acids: CASSRQVLYSNQPQHF.

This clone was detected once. The DNA of the CDR3 is TGCGCCTCCCGGTGGGGAGATTCCTATAATTCACCCCTCCACTTT. Amino acid sequence: CASRWGDSYNSPLHF. This chain uses TRBV10-2 with TRBJ1-6, with D unclear. This CDR3 has 15 residues. Germline V gene data show CDR1 as WSHSY and CDR2 as SAAADI. V dropped 11 bases and J dropped 1 base, with 15 bases sitting between them.

The chain's CDR3 is CASSEASQGPLHF. CDR3 nucleotide sequence: TGTGCCAGCAGTGAAGCGTCACAGGGACCCCTCCACTTT. The chain employs TRBV2 and TRBJ1-6, with a tentative D call TRBD1 (6 bases). V was trimmed by 0 bases and J by 12 bases, leaving 9 bases between them. Germline CDR1 SNHLY, CDR2 FYNNEI. The CDR3 has 13 residues.

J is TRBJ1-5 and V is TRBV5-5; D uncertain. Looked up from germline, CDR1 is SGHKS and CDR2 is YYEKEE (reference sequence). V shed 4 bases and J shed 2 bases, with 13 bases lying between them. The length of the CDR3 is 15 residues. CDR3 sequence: CASSPLGGRNQPQHF. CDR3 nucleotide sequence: TGTGCCAGCAGCCCCCTAGGCGGGCGCAATCAGCCCCAGCATTTT.

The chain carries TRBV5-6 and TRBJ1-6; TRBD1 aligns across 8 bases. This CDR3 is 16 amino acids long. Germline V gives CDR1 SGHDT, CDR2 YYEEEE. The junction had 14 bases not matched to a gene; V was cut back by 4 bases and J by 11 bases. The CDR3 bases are TGTGCCAGCAGCCGACACGGACAGGGCCATTTGACACCCCTCCACTTT. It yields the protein CASSRHGQGHLTPLHF.

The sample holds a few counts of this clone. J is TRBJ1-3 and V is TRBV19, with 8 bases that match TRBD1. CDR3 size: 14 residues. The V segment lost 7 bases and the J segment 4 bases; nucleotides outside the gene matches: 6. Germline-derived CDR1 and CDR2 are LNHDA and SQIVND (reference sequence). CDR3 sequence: CASTLRGQGNTIYF. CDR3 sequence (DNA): TGTGCCAGTACGCTCAGGGGGCAAGGAAACACCATATATTTT.

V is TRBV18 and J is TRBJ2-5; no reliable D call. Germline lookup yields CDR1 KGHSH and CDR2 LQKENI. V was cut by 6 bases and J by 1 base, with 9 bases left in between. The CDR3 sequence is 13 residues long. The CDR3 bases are TGTGCCAGCTCCCGAGCGCGCCAAGAGACCCAGTACTTC. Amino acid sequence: CASSRARQETQYF.

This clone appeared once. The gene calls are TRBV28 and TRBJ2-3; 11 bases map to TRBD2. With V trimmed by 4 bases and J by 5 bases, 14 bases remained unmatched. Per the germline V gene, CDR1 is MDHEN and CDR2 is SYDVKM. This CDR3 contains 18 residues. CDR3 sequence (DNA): TGTGCCAGCAGTTCTTCAGACCGACTAGCGGGATTGGAAGATACGCAGTATTTT. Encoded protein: CASSSSDRLAGLEDTQYF.

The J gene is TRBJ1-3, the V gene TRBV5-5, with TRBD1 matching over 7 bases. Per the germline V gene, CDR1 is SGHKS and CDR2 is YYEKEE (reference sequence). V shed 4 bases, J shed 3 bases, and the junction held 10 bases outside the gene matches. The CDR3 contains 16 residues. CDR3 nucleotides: TGTGCCAGCAGCCCACGACAGGGAATGTATGGAAACACCATATATTTT. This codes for CASSPRQGMYGNTIYF.

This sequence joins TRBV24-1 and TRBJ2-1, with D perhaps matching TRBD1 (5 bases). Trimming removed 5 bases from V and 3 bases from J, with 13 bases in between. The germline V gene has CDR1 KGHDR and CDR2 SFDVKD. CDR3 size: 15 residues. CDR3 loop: CATSGGRVGYNEQFF. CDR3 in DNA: TGTGCCACCAGTGGGGGCAGGGTTGGCTACAATGAGCAGTTCTTC.

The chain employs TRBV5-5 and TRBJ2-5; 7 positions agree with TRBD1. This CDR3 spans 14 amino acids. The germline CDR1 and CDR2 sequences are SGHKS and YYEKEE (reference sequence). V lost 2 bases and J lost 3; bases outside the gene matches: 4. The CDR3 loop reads CASSFSGTEETQYF. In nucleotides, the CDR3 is TGTGCCAGCAGCTTTTCCGGGACAGAAGAGACCCAGTACTTC. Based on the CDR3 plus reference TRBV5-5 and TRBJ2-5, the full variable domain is DAGVTQSPTHLIKTRGQQVTLRCSPISGHKSVSWYQQVLGQGPQFIFQYYEKEERGRGNFPDRFSARQFPNYSSELNVNALLLGDSALYLCASSFSGTEETQYFGPGTRLLVL.

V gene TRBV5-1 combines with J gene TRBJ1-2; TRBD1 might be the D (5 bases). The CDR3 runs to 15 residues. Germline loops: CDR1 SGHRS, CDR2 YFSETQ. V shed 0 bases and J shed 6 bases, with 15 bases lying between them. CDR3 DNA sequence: TGCGCCAGCAGCTTGGATTTTTGGCAGGGCAATGGCTACACCTTC. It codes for CASSLDFWQGNGYTF.

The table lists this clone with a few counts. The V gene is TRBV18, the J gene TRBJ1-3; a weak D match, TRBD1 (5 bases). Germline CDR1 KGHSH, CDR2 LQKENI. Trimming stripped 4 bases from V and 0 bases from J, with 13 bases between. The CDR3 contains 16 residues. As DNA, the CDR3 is TGTGCCAGCTCACACGGCGACAGTGCCTCTGGAAACACCATATATTTT. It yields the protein CASSHGDSASGNTIYF. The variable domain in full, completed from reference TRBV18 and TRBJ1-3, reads NAGVMQNPRHLVRRRGQEARLRCSPMKGHSHVYWYRQLPEEGLKFMVYLQKENIIDESGMPKERFSAEFPKEGPSILRIQQVVRGDSAAYFCASSHGDSASGNTIYFGEGSWLTVV.

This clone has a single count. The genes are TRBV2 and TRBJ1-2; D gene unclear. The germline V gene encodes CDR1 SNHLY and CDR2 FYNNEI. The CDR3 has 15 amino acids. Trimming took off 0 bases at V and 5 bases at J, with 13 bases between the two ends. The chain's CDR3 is CASSEAIQAKYGYTF. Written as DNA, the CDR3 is TGTGCCAGCAGTGAAGCGATCCAGGCCAAATATGGCTACACCTTC.

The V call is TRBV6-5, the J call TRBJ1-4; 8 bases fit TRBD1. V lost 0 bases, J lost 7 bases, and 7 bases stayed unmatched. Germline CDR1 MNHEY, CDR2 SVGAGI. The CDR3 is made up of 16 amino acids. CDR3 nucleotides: TGTGCCAGCAGTTACTCCCCGACAGGGGCCCTTGAAAAACTGTTTTTT. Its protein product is CASSYSPTGALEKLFF.

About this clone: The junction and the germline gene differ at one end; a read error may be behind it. The CDR3 DNA is TGTGCTAGCAGCTTAGCCGGAGAGACCCAGTACTTC. Protein: CASSLAGETQYF. The chain is built from TRBV7-7 and TRBJ2-5; unclear D gene. The germline V gene has CDR1 SSHAT and CDR2 FNYEAQ (reference sequence). The CDR3 is 12 residues long.

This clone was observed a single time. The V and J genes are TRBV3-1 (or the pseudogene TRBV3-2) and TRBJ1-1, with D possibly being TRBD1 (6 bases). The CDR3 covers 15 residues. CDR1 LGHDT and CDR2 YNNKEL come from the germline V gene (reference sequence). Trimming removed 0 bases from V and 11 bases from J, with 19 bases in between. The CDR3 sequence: CASSQDRWTDPYAFF. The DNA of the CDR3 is TGTGCCAGCAGCCAAGATCGCTGGACAGACCCTTATGCTTTCTTT.

The CDR3 nucleotides read TGTGCCAGCAGTCCAACAGCCAACTATGGCTACACCTTC. It translates to CASSPTANYGYTF. The chain combines TRBV6-2 or TRBV6-3 with TRBJ1-2; D not certain. The germline V gene encodes CDR1 MNHEY and CDR2 SVGEGT. With 5 bases removed from V and 2 bases from J, the gap between germline ends came to 9 bases. The CDR3 consists of 13 residues.

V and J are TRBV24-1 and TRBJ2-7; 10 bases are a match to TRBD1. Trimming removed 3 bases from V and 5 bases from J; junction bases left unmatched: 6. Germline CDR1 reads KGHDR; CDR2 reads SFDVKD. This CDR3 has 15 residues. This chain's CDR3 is CATSDTGTGEDEQYF. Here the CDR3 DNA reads TGTGCCACCAGTGATACCGGGACAGGGGAGGACGAGCAGTACTTC.

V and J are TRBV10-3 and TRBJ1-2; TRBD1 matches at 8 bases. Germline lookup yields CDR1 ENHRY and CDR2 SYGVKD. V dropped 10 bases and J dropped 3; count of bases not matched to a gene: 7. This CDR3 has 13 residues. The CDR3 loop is CATSGGADYGYTF. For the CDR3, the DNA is TGTGCCACCTCAGGGGGCGCGGACTATGGCTACACCTTC.

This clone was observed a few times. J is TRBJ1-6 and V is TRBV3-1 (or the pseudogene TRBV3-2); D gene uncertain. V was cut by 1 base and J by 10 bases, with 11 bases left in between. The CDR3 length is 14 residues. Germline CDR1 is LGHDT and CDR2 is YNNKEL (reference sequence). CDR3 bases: TGTGCCAGCAGCCAAGGGTACCCGGGATCACCCCTCCACTTT. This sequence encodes CASSQGYPGSPLHF.